This entry concerns a single TCR beta chain. Its antigen remains unidentified. Nothing much larger sits one base from this clone, and base qualities are not available. The CDR3 goes from the cysteine to the phenylalanine over 13 residues. Just CDR3 DNA is preserved here, 39 bases in frame from base 1. CDR1 and CDR2 are drawn from the germline V gene: SGHTA, FQGTGA. V is cut by 4 bases and J by 0 bases, and the space between the germline ends is 5 bases. This sample is part of a study of a mutant IDH1 vaccine in newly diagnosed glioma (dated by TCRdb to about 2021). Study-level background: Eight vaccinations were administered to patients in weeks 1, 3, 5, 7, 11, 15, 19 and 23, corresponding to visits V03 through V10. Vaccination began 4-6 weeks after radiotherapy alone, or alongside temozolomide cycles in the chemotherapy-containing groups. Of the roughly 34 treated patients, around 62% were male and about 40% were female, and a mean age of approximately 40 years was recorded. Before enrollment, patients had received standard therapy of radiotherapy alone, temozolomide alone, or radiochemotherapy with temozolomide; most received the combination. Six visits were used for peripheral blood collection: V03 (baseline), V05, V07, V10, V12 and V13. Longitudinal TCRB deep sequencing was performed for roughly 25 treated patients wherever samples were available for exploratory analyses.

Library construction relied on the immunoSEQ multiplex PCR assay. The hsTCRB Kit was used according to the manufacturer's protocol to amplify rearranged TCR beta chain sequences. Sequencing of TCRB libraries was carried out on an Illumina MiSeq. As for how the authors treated the data: The proprietary platform of the kit vendor was used for demultiplexing, trimming and gene mapping. Not all clones reach the TCRdb copy of this immuneACCESS table, which keeps in-frame sequences only. Checked studies attribute under half of the gap to unresolved V genes and leave the rest unexplained. V and J calls and clone size are as listed in that table; D and trimming were resolved from the DNA. This sample gives 110,000 or so clones in total; under 90% of them show up just once. The ten largest account for 0.6% to 0.75% of the sample. Results and caveats for the whole study, not just this receptor: Changes in the top peripheral T cell clonotypes picked up by TCRB sequencing did not appear to be linked to pseudoprogression. Vaccine-induced immune responses across multiple MHC alleles were detected in 85% to 95% of patients. Availability determined which PBMC samples were chosen for TCRB deep sequencing. According to the authors, sample limitations meant that analyses of patient blood samples could not be reproduced.

Sample time point, as interpreted from the label and publication: week 11, during vaccination. Each vaccine dose, consisting of 300 ug of a 20-mer mutant IDH1 peptide in Montanide, was administered subcutaneously with topical imiquimod. The donors had newly diagnosed IDH1-mutant astrocytomas of WHO grade 3 or 4 that showed loss of nuclear ATRX. The samples were drawn from NOA16, a multicentre, single-arm, open-label phase I trial in Germany that tested a mutant IDH1 peptide vaccine in humans for the first time. Genomic DNA for TCRB sequencing was isolated from EDTA blood with the DNeasy Blood and Tissue Kit.

The chain couples TRBV7-3 to TRBJ2-3; there is no confident call for the D gene. The sequence was obtained from a woman aged 45-59 years with glioma. This specimen consisted of PBMCs, obtained from a glioma patient whose treatment included an IDH1 peptide vaccine. The CDR3 loop reads CASSSSSTDTQYF. The DNA sequence is TGTGCCAGCAGCTCGTCTAGCACAGATACGCAGTATTTT.